This TCR beta chain was profiled in a study of cytomegalovirus exposure and HLA in healthy donors (dated by TCRdb to 2016 to 2017). For the study in its entirety: According to an earlier analysis of a few hundred of the donors, roughly 180 million T cells yielded over 100 million unique TCR beta sequences and approximately 300 Gb of sequence data. Roughly 320 gigabases of sequencing data and 75 million to 85 million unique TCR sequences made up an early release that covered about 640 HLA-typed donors. Of the approximately 400 genotyped donors, 75% to 85% were placed in the genetic ancestry cluster associated with self-reported Caucasian donors. The study aimed to test whether signatures of past pathogen exposure could be identified by cataloging public T cell receptors. Using immunosequencing, the study profiled T cell repertoires from approximately 700 subjects and related those repertoires to cytomegalovirus serostatus. A separate validation cohort of some 130 different subjects was used in addition to the roughly 720-subject first cohort. High-throughput TCR immunosequencing, statistical association of individual TCRs with disease status, and machine learning were combined to predict cytomegalovirus infection status. To study patterns of TCR occurrence, a later analysis re-analyzed previously published TCR beta repertoires from around 670 donors and added high-resolution HLA genotyping. Rather than drawing on any new phenotypic data, the later analysis identified candidate immune exposures from TCR beta sequences and the way those sequences occurred across donors. To decide whether each TCR beta V gene segment behaved as functional or pseudogenic, an earlier analysis of approximately 620 of the donors relied on high-throughput TCR beta sequencing. Donor age, sex, ethnicity and CMV serostatus were compiled alongside the repertoire data. In a later genetic analysis, genome-wide SNP genotypes for about 55% of the roughly 700 donors were used, and that subset was treated as a discovery cohort. All discovery cohort repertoires had been generated using a single sequencing platform. Both class I and class II loci were covered by HLA typing, at four-digit resolution. Typing coverage differed by locus: A, B, C, DRB1 and DQB1 were typed in roughly 620-630 donors, DQA1 in 500 to 550, DPA1 in approximately 600, and DPB1 in 400 to 480. Roughly 5 DR-DQ haplotypes were handled as single units for association and clustering, since linkage in the cohort was strong. Among approximately 370 genotyped donors of the cohort, an average of around 250,000 unique TCR beta nucleotide sequences was sequenced per donor, of which about 18% were non-productive. Beyond this particular receptor, the publication reports: In an earlier analysis of about 540 of the donors, most TCR beta V segments were observed in productive rearrangements about 87% or about 30% of the time, broadly matching IMGT annotations. The classifier was reported to diagnose cytomegalovirus status with high specificity and sensitivity in both the original cohort and the validation cohort. While some public TCRs were present in many individuals, most TCR sequences turned up only very rarely across donors. Because the 87-base-pair reads could not distinguish some IMGT-functional V segments, including TRBV6-2 and TRBV6-3, those segments were excluded. Three of the identified cytomegalovirus-associated TCR beta chains were confirmed in vitro to be specific for cytomegalovirus antigens. According to a later genetic analysis, donors in an Asian-associated ancestry cluster had fewer N-insertions in productive TCRs than the roughly 670-donor mean. The authors suggested that the approach could potentially be extended to other disease states and immunological phenotypes. The study gave a list of about 170 TCR beta chains associated with cytomegalovirus. A later analysis found that most CMV-associated TCR beta chains appeared HLA-restricted, with HLA associations seemingly driven largely by CMV exposure. This cohort had only TCR beta chains sequenced, and the lack of alpha or paired-chain data limited which features could be detected. In a later analysis, several top co-occurrence clusters were reported to appear linked to parvovirus B19, influenza, CMV and Epstein-Barr virus. For the cohort, immune exposure information was limited to CMV serostatus. Specific HLA alleles were associated with about 17,000 TCR beta sequences at a false discovery rate of 0.05 in a later analysis. Assigning TCR associations to individual alleles was difficult when HLA alleles, especially DR and DQ, strongly co-occurred. Correlated functional status among segregating V segments might reflect linkage disequilibrium, but an unknown experimental factor could not be ruled out. The presence/absence analyses assumed that sequencing depth was roughly uniform across donors, and that assumption may not be true. V-gene and J-gene trimming of TCR beta chains was associated with a missense DCLRE1C variant in a later genetic analysis, and the association was replicated in an independent cohort. A further reported finding was that TCR beta sequences accurately predicted the HLA-A and HLA-B alleles for most subjects in the first cohort. According to a later analysis, TCR association rates differed among HLA loci, with DRB1 alleles showing the most associated TCRs and HLA-C alleles showing the fewest. Roughly 15 rarely observed V segments, including chromosome 9 orphons, were excluded from the earlier analysis of about 600 of the donors because counts were too low. The sequencing pipeline was judged likely to have produced a cluster of highly shared sequence variants as a technical artifact. HLA typing was unavailable for some donors at each locus, so association tests used only the typed subset. Compared with equally common non-associated chains, HLA-associated TCR beta chains in a later analysis were more clonally expanded and had lower generation probabilities.

In the case of this clone: Its recognized antigen is unknown. No much larger clone exists at a distance of one base, and base qualities are not known.

The cohort comprised fewer than 750 healthy bone marrow donors. At the time of sampling, all cohort members were nominally healthy, though unrecorded immune exposures were likely present. The donor was CMV seronegative and was included in the group of about 400 seronegative cohort members. Each donor provided a peripheral blood sample, and peripheral blood mononuclear cells were used for TCR beta sequencing. Genomic DNA was extracted from the blood cell samples with the Qiagen DNeasy Blood Extraction Kit. Including cysteine and phenylalanine, the CDR3 has 14 amino acids. Only CDR3 DNA remains: 42 bases, in frame from the first base. Relative to germline, V is missing 2 bases and J is missing 3 bases, with 1 base of the junction outside any gene match. From a lookup of the germline V gene, CDR1 and CDR2 are MGHDK and SYGVNS. Libraries were made using the immunoSEQ multiplex PCR assay. The multiplex PCR relied on a mix of 60 forward primers for TCR Vbeta segments and 13 reverse primers for TCR Jbeta segments. The CDR3 region of rearranged TCR beta genes was amplified from genomic DNA by a multiplex PCR assay. The amplified TCR beta libraries were sequenced on the Illumina HiSeq System as 87-base-pair reads. As for the authors' bioinformatics: In a later analysis, some 80 million unique TCR beta chains were counted across the approximately 670 repertoires, and about 10 million of these chains were shared by at least two donors. Raw reads were error-corrected and collapsed into unique sequences with a nearest-neighbor algorithm that merged closely related sequences to remove PCR and sequencing errors. V, D and J gene segments were assigned by aligning CDR3 sequences to IMGT reference sequences. For a sequence to be retained, a match of at least six nucleotides to both a V gene segment and a J gene segment was required. Rearrangements were classified as productive when the CDR3 lacked stop codons and remained in frame with V and J, and all other rearrangements were classified as non-productive. Following IMGT convention, CDR3 was defined as the stretch from the second conserved V-encoded cysteine up to the conserved J-encoded phenylalanine. The earlier analysis of 587 of the donors excluded any sequence lacking an unambiguous match to a single V gene segment. In an earlier analysis of 500 to 750 of the donors, V segments were called functional above 56.7% productive rearrangements and were called segregating when the between-donor standard deviation exceeded 5%. A statistical classification framework was built for diagnosing cytomegalovirus status from the catalog of TCR beta chain sequences. A later analysis assigned V and J genes by comparing TCR nucleotide sequences with IMGT/GENE-DB human TR gene sequences. The TCRdist pipeline was used in a later analysis to assign CDR3 sequences and most-parsimonious VDJ recombination scenarios. In a later analysis, each TCR beta chain was defined by its CDR3 amino acid sequence together with its V-gene family, and reads lacking a unique V-gene family were excluded. A later analysis removed roughly 590 highly shared, low-generation-probability nucleotide sequences to deal with suspected cross-contamination and a sequencing artifact. In a later analysis, a clonal expansion index was calculated for each public chain from normalized within-repertoire ranks of inferred template counts. A later analysis computed generation probabilities with a VDJ recombination model fitted to out-of-frame rearrangements, and checked the results against IGoR. In a later analysis, hypergeometric tests were used to score TCR-TCR, TCR-HLA and TCR-CMV co-occurrence, with a repertoire-size bias correction applied to TCR pairs. A later analysis estimated false discovery rates by permuting HLA or CMV assignments 20 times. In a later analysis, co-occurring TCRs were grouped using DBSCAN, and TCRdist sequence similarity was added for clustering within HLA-allele-positive subsets. Co-occurrence clustering excluded repertoires with fewer than 30,000 or more than 120,000 public chains, plus five with anomalous nucleotide sharing. The table comes from immuneACCESS by way of TCRdb, which keeps in-frame sequences with V and J called. Part of the clones is missing from these tables; in studies checked, under half for an unresolved V gene and the rest for unknown reasons. Clone size and the V and J calls come from that table; the DNA yielded D and trimming. Present in this sample are 200,000 or so clones, around 80% of which were seen just once. Around 3% of the sample is taken by the ten largest.

The source is a man aged 25 to 40 in good health and CMV-seronegative. The specimen sequenced was PBMCs. The chain employs TRBV25-1 and TRBJ2-5, and TRBD2 matches 9 of the central bases. The CDR3 protein is CASSEQRGEETQYF. The DNA reads TGTGCCAGCAGTGAACAGCGGGGGGAAGAGACCCAGTACTTC.